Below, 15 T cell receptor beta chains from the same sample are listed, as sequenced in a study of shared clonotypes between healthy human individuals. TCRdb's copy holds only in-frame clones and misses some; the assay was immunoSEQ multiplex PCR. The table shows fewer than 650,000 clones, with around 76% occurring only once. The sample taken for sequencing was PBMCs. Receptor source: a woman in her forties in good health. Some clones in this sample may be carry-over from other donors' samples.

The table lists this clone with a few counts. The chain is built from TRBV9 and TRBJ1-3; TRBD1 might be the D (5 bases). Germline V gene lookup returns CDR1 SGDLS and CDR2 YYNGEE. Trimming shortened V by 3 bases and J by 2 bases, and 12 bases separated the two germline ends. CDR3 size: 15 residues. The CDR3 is CASSAPGTAGNTIYF. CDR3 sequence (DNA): TGTGCCAGCAGCGCCCCCGGGACGGCTGGAAACACCATATATTTT. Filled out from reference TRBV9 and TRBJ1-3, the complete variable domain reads DSGVTQTPKHLITATGQRVTLRCSPRSGDLSVYWYQQSLDQGLQFLIQYYNGEERAKGNILERFSAQQFPDLHSELNLSSLELGDSALYFCASSAPGTAGNTIYFGEGSWLTVV.

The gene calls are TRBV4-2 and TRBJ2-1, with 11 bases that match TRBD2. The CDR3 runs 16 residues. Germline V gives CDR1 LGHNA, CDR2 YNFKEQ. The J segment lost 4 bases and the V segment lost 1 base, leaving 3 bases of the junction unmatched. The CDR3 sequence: CASSQGLAGPYNEQFF. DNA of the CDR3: TGTGCCAGCAGCCAAGGACTAGCGGGACCTTACAATGAGCAGTTCTTC.

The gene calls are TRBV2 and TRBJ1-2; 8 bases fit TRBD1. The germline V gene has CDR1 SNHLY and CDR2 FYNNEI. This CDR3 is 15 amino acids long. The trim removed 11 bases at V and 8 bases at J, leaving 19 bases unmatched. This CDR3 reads CARLGDRGLPTGYTF. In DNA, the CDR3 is TGTGCCCGCTTGGGAGACAGGGGTTTGCCAACCGGCTACACCTTC.

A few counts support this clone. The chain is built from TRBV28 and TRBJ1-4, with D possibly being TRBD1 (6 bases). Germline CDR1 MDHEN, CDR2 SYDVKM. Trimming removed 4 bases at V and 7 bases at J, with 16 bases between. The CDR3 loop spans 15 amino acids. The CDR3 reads CASSSVRGGGEKLFF. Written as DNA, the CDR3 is TGTGCCAGCAGTTCAGTAAGGGGGGGCGGTGAAAAACTGTTTTTT.

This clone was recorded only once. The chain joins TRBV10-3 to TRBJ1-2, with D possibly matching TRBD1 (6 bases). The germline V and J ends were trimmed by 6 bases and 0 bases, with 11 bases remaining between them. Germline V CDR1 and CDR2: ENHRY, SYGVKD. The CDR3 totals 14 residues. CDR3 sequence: CAIRGAGANYGYTF. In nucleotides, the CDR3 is TGTGCCATCAGGGGGGCAGGAGCTAACTATGGCTACACCTTC.

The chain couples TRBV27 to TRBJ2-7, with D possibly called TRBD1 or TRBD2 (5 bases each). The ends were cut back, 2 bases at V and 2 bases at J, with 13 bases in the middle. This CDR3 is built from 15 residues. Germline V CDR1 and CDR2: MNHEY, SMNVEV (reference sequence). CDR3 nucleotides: TGTGCCAGCAGTTTACGAGGGGCAGCGACCTACGAGCAGTACTTC. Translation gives CASSLRGAATYEQYF.

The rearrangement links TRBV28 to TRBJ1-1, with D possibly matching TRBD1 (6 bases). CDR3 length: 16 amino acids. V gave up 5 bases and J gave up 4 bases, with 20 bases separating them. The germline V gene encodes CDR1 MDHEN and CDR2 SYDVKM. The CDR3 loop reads CASSGTLKKGLTEAFF. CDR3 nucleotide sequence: TGTGCCAGCAGTGGGACACTCAAAAAAGGGCTCACTGAAGCTTTCTTT.

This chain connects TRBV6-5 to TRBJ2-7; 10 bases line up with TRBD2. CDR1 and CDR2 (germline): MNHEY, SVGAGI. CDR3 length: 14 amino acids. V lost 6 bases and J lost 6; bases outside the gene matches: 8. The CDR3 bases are TGTGCCAGCAGAGCGGGACTAGCGAATAGCGAGCAGTACTTC. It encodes CASRAGLANSEQYF.

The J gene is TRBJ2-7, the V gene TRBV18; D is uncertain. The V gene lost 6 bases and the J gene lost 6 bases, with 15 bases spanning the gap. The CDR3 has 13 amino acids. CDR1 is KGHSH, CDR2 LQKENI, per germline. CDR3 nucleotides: TGTGCCAGCTCTCCGGACGGTGGAAGCGAGCAGTACTTC. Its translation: CASSPDGGSEQYF.

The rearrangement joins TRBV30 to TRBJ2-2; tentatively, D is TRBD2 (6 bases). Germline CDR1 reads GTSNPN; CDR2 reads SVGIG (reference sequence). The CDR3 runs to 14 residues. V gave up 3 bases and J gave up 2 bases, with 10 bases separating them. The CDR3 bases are TGTGCCTGGAGCCGGGACTTCAACACCGGGGAGCTGTTTTTT. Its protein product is CAWSRDFNTGELFF.

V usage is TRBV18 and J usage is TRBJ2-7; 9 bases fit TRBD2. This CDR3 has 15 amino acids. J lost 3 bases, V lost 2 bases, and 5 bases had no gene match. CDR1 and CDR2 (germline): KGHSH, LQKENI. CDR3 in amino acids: CASSPAGGALYEQYF. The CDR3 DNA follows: TGTGCCAGCTCACCAGCGGGAGGGGCCCTCTACGAGCAGTACTTC.

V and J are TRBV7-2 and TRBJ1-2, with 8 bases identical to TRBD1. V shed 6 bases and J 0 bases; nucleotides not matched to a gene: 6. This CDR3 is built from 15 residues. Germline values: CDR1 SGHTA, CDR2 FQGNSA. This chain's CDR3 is CASRTPDRANYGYTF. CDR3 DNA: TGTGCCAGCAGGACTCCGGACAGGGCTAACTATGGCTACACCTTC.

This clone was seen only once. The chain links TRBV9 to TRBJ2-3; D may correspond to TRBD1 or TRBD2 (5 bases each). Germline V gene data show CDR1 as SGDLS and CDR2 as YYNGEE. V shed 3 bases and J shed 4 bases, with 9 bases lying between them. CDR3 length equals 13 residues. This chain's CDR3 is CASSAGRSDTQYF. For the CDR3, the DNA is TGTGCCAGCAGCGCGGGACGGTCAGATACGCAGTATTTT.

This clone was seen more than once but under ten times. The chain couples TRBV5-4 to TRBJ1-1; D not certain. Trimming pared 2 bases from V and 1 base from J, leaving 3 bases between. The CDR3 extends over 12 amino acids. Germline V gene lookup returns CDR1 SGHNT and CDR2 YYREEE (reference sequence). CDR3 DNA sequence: TGTGCCAGCAGCTTTCAGAACACTGAAGCTTTCTTT. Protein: CASSFQNTEAFF.

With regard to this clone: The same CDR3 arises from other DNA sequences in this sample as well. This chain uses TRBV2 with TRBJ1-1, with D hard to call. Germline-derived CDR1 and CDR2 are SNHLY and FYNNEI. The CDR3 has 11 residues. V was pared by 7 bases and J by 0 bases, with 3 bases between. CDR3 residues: CASTLNTEAFF. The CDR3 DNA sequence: TGTGCCAGCACCCTGAACACTGAAGCTTTCTTT.